These T cell receptor beta chains were read from a single sample in a study of T cell responses to AZD1222 COVID-19 vaccine. Sequencing used immunoSEQ multiplex PCR; TCRdb keeps in-frame clones, though not all of them. The sample includes fewer than 130,000 clones, roughly 89% of them seen just once. The sample was peripheral blood, taken 28 days after the second AZD1222 dose. Receptor source: an adult who received the AZD1222 COVID-19 vaccine. CDR3s include the opening cysteine and the closing phenylalanine or tryptophan. D genes are given only for firm matches. Clone size, where shown, is once, few, many, or a class for clones that have expanded.

clone size: NA
D gene: TRBD1
J gene: TRBJ1-4
V gene: TRBV5-1
CDR3 DNA: TGCGCCAGCAGCCACGGGACAGGAACTAATGAAAAACTGTTTTTT
CDR3 protein: CASSHGTGTNEKLFF

clone size: NA
D gene: NA
J gene: TRBJ1-1
V gene: TRBV10-3
CDR3 DNA: TGTGCCATCAGGCCCCGGGGGGACACTGAAGCTTTCTTT
CDR3 protein: CAIRPRGDTEAFF

clone size: few
D gene: NA
J gene: TRBJ2-5
V gene: TRBV20-1
CDR3 DNA: TGCAGTGCCCAGTGGCAAGAGACCCAGTACTTC
CDR3 protein: CSAQWQETQYF

clone size: NA
D gene: NA
J gene: TRBJ2-2
V gene: TRBV4-3
CDR3 DNA: TGCGCCAGCAGCCAAGAGGACGCCAGCCAGGGGACCGGGGAGCTGTTTTTT
CDR3 protein: CASSQEDASQGTGELFF

clone size: NA
D gene: NA
J gene: TRBJ1-2
V gene: TRBV15
CDR3 DNA: TGTGCCACCAGCAGAGGTCTGGGGTCAGGGTATGGCTACACCTTC
CDR3 protein: CATSRGLGSGYGYTF

clone size: once
D gene: TRBD1
J gene: TRBJ2-3
V gene: TRBV5-1
CDR3 DNA: TGCGCCAGCAGCTCCGGGACAGGGGTTTTAGATACGCAGTATTTT
CDR3 protein: CASSSGTGVLDTQYF

clone size: NA
D gene: NA
J gene: TRBJ2-3
V gene: TRBV27
CDR3 DNA: TGTGCCAGCAGTTTAAGGGACCCTATCACAGATACGCAGTATTTT
CDR3 protein: CASSLRDPITDTQYF

clone size: NA
D gene: NA
J gene: TRBJ2-7
V gene: TRBV5-1
CDR3 DNA: TGCGCCAGCAGCTTGTCTGGGACTTCCGAGCAGTACTTC
CDR3 protein: CASSLSGTSEQYF

clone size: once
D gene: NA
J gene: TRBJ1-2
V gene: TRBV11-2
CDR3 DNA: TGTGCCAGCAGCTTGGGTACTGGGGGGAGTGGCTACACCTTC
CDR3 protein: CASSLGTGGSGYTF

clone size: NA
D gene: NA
J gene: TRBJ2-7
V gene: TRBV11-3
CDR3 DNA: TGTGCCAGCAGCTTAGGTGCAGCCCAACATGGCGAGCAGTACTTC
CDR3 protein: CASSLGAAQHGEQYF

clone size: NA
D gene: NA
J gene: TRBJ2-5
V gene: TRBV6-5
CDR3 DNA: TGTGCCAGCAGTTACAGGCTCCCGGGGGAGACCCAGTACTTC
CDR3 protein: CASSYRLPGETQYF

clone size: NA
D gene: TRBD1
J gene: TRBJ2-4
V gene: TRBV4-1
CDR3 DNA: TGCGCCAGCAGCCAAGATACAGGGGGCATTACTCTAGCCAAAAACATTCAGTACTTC
CDR3 protein: CASSQDTGGITLAKNIQYF

clone size: NA
D gene: NA
J gene: TRBJ1-2
V gene: TRBV5-6
CDR3 DNA: TGTGCCAGCAGCTTGGAACGGCATTACTATGGCTACACCTTC
CDR3 protein: CASSLERHYYGYTF

clone size: NA
D gene: NA
J gene: TRBJ1-2
V gene: TRBV7-3
CDR3 DNA: TGTGCCAGCAGTCAACAGGGAAGTGGAGGCTACACCTTC
CDR3 protein: CASSQQGSGGYTF

clone size: NA
D gene: TRBD1
J gene: TRBJ2-3
V gene: TRBV5-4
CDR3 DNA: TGTGCCAGCAGCTGGACAGGGGGGCGCACAGATACGCAGTATTTT
CDR3 protein: CASSWTGGRTDTQYF

clone size: medium-sized
D gene: NA
J gene: TRBJ1-1
V gene: TRBV10-3
CDR3 DNA: TGTGCCATCAGCCCCCCGGGAGTAAACACTGAAGCTTTCTTT
CDR3 protein: CAISPPGVNTEAFF

clone size: once
D gene: TRBD1
J gene: TRBJ1-5
V gene: TRBV4-2
CDR3 DNA: TGTGCCAGCAGCCCTCAGGGACAGGGCAGGCAGCCCCAGCATTTT
CDR3 protein: CASSPQGQGRQPQHF

clone size: NA
D gene: NA
J gene: TRBJ1-5
V gene: TRBV27
CDR3 DNA: TGTGCCAGCAGACAGGGTCCAAATCAGCCCCAGCATTTT
CDR3 protein: CASRQGPNQPQHF

clone size: NA
D gene: TRBD2
J gene: TRBJ2-1
V gene: TRBV28
CDR3 DNA: TGTGCCAGCAGTTGGATCAGCGGGGGGGCCTACAATGAGCAGTTCTTC
CDR3 protein: CASSWISGGAYNEQFF

clone size: NA
D gene: TRBD1
J gene: TRBJ1-1
V gene: TRBV6-6
CDR3 DNA: TGTGCCAGCAGTCCTACGGGGACAGGGGATTTGATGAACACTGAAGCTTTCTTT
CDR3 protein: CASSPTGTGDLMNTEAFF

clone size: NA
D gene: NA
J gene: TRBJ2-7
V gene: TRBV5-1
CDR3 DNA: TGCGCCAGCAGCTCAGGGACTCCCTCCTACGAGCAGTACTTC
CDR3 protein: CASSSGTPSYEQYF

clone size: NA
D gene: TRBD2
J gene: TRBJ2-3
V gene: TRBV5-6
CDR3 DNA: TGTGCCAGCCAACCGAGGCTAGCGGACTTCACATATACGCAGTATTTT
CDR3 protein: CASQPRLADFTYTQYF

clone size: NA
D gene: TRBD2
J gene: TRBJ2-7
V gene: TRBV4-3
CDR3 DNA: TGCGCCAGCAGACTTACTAGCGGGGGGGCCTACGAGCAGTACTTC
CDR3 protein: CASRLTSGGAYEQYF

clone size: NA
D gene: NA
J gene: TRBJ2-7
V gene: TRBV7-8
CDR3 DNA: TGTGCCAGCAGCTCCGGCGGGGGCTACTCCTACGAGCAGTACTTC
CDR3 protein: CASSSGGGYSYEQYF

clone size: NA
D gene: NA
J gene: TRBJ1-2
V gene: TRBV5-4
CDR3 DNA: TGTGCCAGCAGGTTAACCGGGACCTATGGCTACACCTTC
CDR3 protein: CASRLTGTYGYTF

clone size: NA
D gene: TRBD2
J gene: TRBJ2-1
V gene: TRBV5-1
CDR3 DNA: TGCGCCAGCAGCGATCTCGGAGCGGGGACGTCGCATGAGCAGTTCTTC
CDR3 protein: CASSDLGAGTSHEQFF

clone size: NA
D gene: TRBD1
J gene: TRBJ1-1
V gene: TRBV6-7
CDR3 DNA: TGTGCCGACGACCGGCCGGGGACAGGTAGTGGTAATACGAACACTGAAGCTTTCTTT
CDR3 protein: CADDRPGTGSGNTNTEAFF